The entry below gives a single T cell receptor (beta chain) sequence along with its context. This sample was taken from a study of CD8+ T cells in alopecia areata. cDNA reverse transcribed from extracted RNA served as the sequencing template. Sequenced by immunoSEQ multiplex PCR; TCRdb stores in-frame clones only, minus some. The sample shows hundreds of thousands of clones, more than 60% of them seen only once. Noted treatment: oral pan-JAK inhibitor, 5-10 mg twice daily. Sequencing was performed on CD4+ T cells sorted from blood, taken around week 42, from a patient treated with tofacitinib. This sequence was found in a human donor with alopecia areata.

CDR3 DNA: TGCGCCACCGGCGGCAGTAACACCGGGGAGCTGTTTTTT. This codes for CATGGSNTGELFF. J is TRBJ2-2 and V is TRBV5-1; D unresolved. The CDR3 is 13 amino acids. Germline CDR1 is SGHRS and CDR2 is YFSETQ. V shed 9 bases and J shed 2 bases, with 11 bases lying between them.